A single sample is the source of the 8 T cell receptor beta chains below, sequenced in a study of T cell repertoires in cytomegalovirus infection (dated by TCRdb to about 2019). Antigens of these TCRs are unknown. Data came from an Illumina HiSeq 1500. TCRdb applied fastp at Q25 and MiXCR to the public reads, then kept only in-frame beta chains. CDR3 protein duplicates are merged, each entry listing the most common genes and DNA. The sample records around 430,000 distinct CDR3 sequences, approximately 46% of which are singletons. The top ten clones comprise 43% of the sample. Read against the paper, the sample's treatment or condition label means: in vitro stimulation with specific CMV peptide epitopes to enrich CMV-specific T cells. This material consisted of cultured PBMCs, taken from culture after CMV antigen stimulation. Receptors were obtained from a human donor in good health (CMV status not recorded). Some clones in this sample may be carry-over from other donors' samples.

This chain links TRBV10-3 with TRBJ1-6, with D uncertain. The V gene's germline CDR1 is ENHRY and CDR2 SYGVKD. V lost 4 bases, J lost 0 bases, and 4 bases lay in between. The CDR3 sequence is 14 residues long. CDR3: CAISVSSYNSPLHF. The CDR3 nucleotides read TGTGCCATCAGTGTCAGCTCCTATAATTCACCCCTCCACTTT.

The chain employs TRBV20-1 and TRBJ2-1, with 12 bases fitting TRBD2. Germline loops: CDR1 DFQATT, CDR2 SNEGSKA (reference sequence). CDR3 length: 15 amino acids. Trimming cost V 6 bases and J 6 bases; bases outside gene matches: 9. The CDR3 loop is CSAYAGLAGRNEQFF. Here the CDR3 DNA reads TGCAGTGCCTACGCCGGACTAGCGGGACGCAATGAGCAGTTCTTC.

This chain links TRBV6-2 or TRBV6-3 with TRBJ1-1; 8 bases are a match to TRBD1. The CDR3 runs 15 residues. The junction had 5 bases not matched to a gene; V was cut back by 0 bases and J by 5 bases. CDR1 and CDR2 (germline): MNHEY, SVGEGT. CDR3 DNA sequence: TGTGCCAGCAGTTACTCGCAACAGGGGGGGACTGAAGCTTTCTTT. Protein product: CASSYSQQGGTEAFF.

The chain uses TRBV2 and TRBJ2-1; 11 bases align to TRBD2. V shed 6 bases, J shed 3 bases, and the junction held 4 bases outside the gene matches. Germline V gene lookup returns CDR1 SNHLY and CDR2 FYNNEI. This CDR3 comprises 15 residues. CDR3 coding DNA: TGTGCCAGCAGGTTGACTAGCGGGATCTACAATGAGCAGTTCTTC. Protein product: CASRLTSGIYNEQFF.

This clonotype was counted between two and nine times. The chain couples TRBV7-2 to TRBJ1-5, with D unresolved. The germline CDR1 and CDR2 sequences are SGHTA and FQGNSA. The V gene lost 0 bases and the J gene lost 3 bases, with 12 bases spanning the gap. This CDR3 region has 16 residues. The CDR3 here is CASSLAPGVTNQPQHF. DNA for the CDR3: TGTGCCAGCAGCTTAGCGCCGGGAGTTACCAATCAGCCCCAGCATTTT.

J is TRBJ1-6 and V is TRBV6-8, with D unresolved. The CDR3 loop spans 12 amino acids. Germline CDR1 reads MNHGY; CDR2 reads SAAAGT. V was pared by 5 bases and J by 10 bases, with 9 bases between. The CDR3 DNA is TGTGCCAGCAGTGGGAACCTGTCACCCCTCCACTTT. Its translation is CASSGNLSPLHF.

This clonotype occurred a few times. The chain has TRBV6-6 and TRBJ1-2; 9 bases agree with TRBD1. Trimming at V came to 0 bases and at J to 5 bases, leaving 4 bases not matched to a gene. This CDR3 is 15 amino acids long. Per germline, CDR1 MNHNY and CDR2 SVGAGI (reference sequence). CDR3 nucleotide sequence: TGTGCCAGCAGTTACTCCGGGACAGGGCCTTATGGCTACACCTTC. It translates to CASSYSGTGPYGYTF.

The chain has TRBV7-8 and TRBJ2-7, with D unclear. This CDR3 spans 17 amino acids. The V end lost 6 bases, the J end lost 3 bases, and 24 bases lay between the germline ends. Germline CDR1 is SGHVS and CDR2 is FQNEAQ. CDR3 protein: CASSFHRVGSSGYEQYF. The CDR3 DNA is TGTGCCAGCAGTTTTCATCGCGTGGGTAGTAGTGGCTACGAGCAGTACTTC.